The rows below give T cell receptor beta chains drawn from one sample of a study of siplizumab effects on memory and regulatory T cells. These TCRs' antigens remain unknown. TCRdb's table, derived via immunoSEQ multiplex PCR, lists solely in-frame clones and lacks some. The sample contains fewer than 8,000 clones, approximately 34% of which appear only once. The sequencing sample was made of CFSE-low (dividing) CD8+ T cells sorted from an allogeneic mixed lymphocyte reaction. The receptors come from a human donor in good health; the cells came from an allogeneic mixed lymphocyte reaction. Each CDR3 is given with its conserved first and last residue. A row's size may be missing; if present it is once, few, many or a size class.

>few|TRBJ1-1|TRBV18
CASSPGEAFF
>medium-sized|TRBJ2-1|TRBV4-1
CASSQELATYNEQFF
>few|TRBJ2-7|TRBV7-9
CASSAPLQAPSYEQYF
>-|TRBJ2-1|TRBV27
CASRPQGAYNEQFF
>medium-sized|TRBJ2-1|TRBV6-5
CASALAEHNEQFF
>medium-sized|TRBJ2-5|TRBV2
CASSDQRGGRETQYF
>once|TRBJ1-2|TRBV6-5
CASSYQLANYGYTF
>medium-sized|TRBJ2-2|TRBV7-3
CASSLTGVGELFF
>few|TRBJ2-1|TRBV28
CASRRQGSYNEQFF
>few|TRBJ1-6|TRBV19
CASSMGTVNSPLHF
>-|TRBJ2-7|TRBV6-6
CASHEGSLHEQYF
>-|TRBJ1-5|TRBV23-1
CASSLIFQGNWRNQPQHF
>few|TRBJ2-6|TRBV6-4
CATRSGANVLTF
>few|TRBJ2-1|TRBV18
CASSLQPYNEQFF
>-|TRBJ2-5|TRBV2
CASTGAGETQYF
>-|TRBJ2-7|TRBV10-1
CASSEQIYYEQYF
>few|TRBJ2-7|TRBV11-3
CASSQRQDEQYF
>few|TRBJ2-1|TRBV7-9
CASSWDQNEQFF
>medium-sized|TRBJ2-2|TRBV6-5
CASSYGGFGTGELFF
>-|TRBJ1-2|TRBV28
CASSLTGRNYGYTF
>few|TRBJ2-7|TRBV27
CASSSLTRGGEYEQYF
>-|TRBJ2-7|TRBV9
CASSVGVGYEQYF
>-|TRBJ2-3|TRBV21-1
CASNGQGASTDTQYF
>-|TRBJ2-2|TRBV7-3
CASSNGPGQYWTSGSFGELFF
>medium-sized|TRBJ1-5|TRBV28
CASSLTTLNNQPQHF
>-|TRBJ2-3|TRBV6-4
CASSDSMDRNSSTDTQYF
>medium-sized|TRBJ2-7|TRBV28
CASRYQGLGEQYF
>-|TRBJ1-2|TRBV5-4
CASSYSGTNYGYTF
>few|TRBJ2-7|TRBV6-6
CASTSDSYEQYF
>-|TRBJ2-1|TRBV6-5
CASSYSGSTGDEQFF
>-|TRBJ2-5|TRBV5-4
CASSSRTSGMETQYF
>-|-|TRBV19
CASGDNEQYF
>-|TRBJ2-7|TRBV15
CATSDRIGYEQYF
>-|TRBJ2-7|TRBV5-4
CASSLEISYEQYF
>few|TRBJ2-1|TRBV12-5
CASAPGQGSYNEQFF
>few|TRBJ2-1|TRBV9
CASSAPLVSGRALGEQFF
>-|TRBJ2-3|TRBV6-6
CASSLTSGSTDTQYF
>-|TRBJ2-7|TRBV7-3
CASSLAGTWTYEQYF
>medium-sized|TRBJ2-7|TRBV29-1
CSVEDRASYEQYF
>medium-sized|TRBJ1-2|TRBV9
CASSVGTERALGYTF
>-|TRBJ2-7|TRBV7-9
CASSLTGESYEQYF
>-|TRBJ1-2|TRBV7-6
CASSAKPNYGYTF
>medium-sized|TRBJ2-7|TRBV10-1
CASSESYLYEQYF
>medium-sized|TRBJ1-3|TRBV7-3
CASSFLECSGNTIYF
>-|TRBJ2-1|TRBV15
CATSSERGAYNEQFF
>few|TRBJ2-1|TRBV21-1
CASSHLAGQRYNEQFF
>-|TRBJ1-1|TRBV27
CASSLSGGLTEAFF
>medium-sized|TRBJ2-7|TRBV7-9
CASSLAAGTGVYEQYF
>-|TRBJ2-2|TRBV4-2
CASSQEGVTGELFF
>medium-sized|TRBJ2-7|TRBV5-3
CATTRGQSYEQYF
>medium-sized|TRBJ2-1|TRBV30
CAWSAGTGNNEQFF
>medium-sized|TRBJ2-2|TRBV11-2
CASSTANTGELFF